Given below is one T cell receptor beta chain in context. A sample-barcoded 5' primer and a J-beta primer mix were used in a second PCR of roughly 6 to 11 cycles. TCRdb reprocessed the 5' RACE reads with MiXCR, giving one entry per CDR3 protein. The table shows 700,000 to 900,000 distinct CDR3 sequences, with more than 25% occurring only once. The data originate from a study of blood T cells in healthy people across ages. This CDR3 comprises 14 residues. Per the germline V gene, CDR1 is DFQATT and CDR2 is SNEGSKA (reference sequence). Trimming shortened V by 6 bases and J by 0 bases, and 14 bases separated the two germline ends. This same sample was also part of a study on T cells of mothers and their children.

The chain links TRBV20-1 to TRBJ1-1; perhaps TRBD1 as D (5 bases). This TCR derives from a boy aged 5-17 years in good health. Sequenced input: blood. The CDR3 DNA sequence: TGCAGTGCCCAATCAGGGCTTTTGAACACTGAAGCTTTCTTT. It encodes CSAQSGLLNTEAFF.